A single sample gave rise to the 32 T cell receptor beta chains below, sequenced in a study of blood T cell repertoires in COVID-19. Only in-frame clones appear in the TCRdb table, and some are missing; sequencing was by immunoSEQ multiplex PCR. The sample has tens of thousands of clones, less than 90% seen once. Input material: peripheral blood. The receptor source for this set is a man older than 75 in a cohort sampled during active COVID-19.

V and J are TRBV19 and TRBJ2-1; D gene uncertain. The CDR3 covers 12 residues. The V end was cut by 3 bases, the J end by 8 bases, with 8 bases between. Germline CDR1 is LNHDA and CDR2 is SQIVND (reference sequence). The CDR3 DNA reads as TGTGCCAGTAGTATGATGGGCGATGAGCAGTTCTTC. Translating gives CASSMMGDEQFF. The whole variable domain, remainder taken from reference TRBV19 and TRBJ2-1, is DGGITQSPKYLFRKEGQNVTLSCEQNLNHDAMYWYRQDPGQGLRLIYYSQIVNDFQKGDIAEGYSVSREKKESFPLTVTSAQKNPTAFYLCASSMMGDEQFFGPGTRLTVL.

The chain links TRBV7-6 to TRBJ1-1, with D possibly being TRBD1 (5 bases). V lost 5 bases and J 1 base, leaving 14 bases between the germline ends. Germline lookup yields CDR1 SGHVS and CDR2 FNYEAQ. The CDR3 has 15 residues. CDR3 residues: CASSEGREGNTEAFF. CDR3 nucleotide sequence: TGTGCCAGCAGCGAGGGGAGGGAAGGGAACACTGAAGCTTTCTTT. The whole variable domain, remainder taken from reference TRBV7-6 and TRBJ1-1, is GAGVSQSPRYKVTKRGQDVALRCDPISGHVSLYWYRQALGQGPEFLTYFNYEAQQDKSGLPNDRFSAERPEGSISTLTIQRTEQRDSAMYRCASSEGREGNTEAFFGQGTRLTVV.

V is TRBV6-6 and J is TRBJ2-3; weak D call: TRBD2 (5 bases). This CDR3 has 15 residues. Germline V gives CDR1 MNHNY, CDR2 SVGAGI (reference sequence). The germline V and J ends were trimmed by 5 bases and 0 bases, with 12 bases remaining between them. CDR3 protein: CASSPSGTSTDTQYF. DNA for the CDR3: TGTGCCAGCAGTCCCAGCGGCACAAGCACAGATACGCAGTATTTT.

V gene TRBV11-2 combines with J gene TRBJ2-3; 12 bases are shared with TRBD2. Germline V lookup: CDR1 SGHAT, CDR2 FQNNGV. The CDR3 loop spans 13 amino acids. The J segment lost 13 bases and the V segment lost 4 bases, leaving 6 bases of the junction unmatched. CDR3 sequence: CASSSGLAGREYF. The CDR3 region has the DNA TGTGCCAGCAGCTCGGGACTAGCGGGCAGGGAGTATTTT.

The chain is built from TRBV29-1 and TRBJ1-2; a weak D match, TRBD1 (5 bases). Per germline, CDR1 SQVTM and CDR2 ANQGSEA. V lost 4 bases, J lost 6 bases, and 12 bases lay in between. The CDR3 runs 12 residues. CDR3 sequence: CSVARGSHGYTF. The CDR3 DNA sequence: TGCAGCGTTGCCCGGGGGTCACATGGCTACACCTTC.

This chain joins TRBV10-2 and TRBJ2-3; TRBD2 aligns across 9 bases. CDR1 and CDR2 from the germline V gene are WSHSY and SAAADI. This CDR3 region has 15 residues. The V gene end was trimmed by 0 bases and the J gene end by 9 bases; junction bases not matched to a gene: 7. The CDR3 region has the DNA TGCGCCAGCAGTGAGTCGGCCGGGCGGGGGGGAACGCAGTATTTT. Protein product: CASSESAGRGGTQYF.

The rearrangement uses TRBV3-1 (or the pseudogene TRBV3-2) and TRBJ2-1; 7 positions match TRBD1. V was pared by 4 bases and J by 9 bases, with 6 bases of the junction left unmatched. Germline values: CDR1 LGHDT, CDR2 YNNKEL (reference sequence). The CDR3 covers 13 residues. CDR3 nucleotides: TGTGCCAGCAGCCGACCAGGGGGTGCTGAGCAGTTCTTC. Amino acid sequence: CASSRPGGAEQFF.

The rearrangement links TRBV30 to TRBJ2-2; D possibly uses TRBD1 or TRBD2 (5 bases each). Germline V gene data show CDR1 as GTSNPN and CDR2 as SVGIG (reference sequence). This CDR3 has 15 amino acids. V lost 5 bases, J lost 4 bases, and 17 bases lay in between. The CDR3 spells CAWGGFGSSTGELFF. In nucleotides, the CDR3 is TGTGCCTGGGGGGGATTTGGGAGTAGCACCGGGGAGCTGTTTTTT.

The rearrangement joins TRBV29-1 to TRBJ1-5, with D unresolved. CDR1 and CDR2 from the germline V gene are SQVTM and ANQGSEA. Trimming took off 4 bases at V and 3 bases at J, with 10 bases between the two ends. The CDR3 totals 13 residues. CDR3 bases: TGCAGCGTTGCGGCGGGCGTCAATCAGCCCCAGCATTTT. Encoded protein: CSVAAGVNQPQHF. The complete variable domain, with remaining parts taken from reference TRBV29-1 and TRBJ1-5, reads SAVISQKPSRDICQRGTSLTIQCQVDSQVTMMFWYRQQPGQSLTLIATANQGSEATYESGFVIDKFPISRPNLTFSTLTVSNMSPEDSSIYLCSVAAGVNQPQHFGDGTRLSIL.

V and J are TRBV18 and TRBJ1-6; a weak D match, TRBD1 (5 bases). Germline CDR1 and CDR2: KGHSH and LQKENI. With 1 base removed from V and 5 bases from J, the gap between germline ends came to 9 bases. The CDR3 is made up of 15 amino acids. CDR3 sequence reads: CASSPLVRDNSPLHF. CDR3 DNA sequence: TGTGCCAGCTCACCACTGGTCAGGGATAATTCACCCCTCCACTTT.

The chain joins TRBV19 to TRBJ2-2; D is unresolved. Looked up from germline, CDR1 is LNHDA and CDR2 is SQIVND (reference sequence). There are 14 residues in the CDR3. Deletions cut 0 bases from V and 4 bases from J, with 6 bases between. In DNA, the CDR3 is TGTGCCAGTAGTATAGACAGTGGCACCGGGGAGCTGTTTTTT. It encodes CASSIDSGTGELFF.

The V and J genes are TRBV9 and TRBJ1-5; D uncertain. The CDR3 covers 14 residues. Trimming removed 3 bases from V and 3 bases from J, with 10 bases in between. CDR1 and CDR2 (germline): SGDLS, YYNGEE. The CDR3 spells CASSEGGPNQPQHF. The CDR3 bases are TGTGCCAGCAGCGAGGGCGGGCCCAATCAGCCCCAGCATTTT.

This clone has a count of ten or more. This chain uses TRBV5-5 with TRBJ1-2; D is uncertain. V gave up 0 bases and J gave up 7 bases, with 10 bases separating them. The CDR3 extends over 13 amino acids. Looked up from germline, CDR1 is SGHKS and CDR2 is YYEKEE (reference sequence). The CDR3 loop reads CASSLDVSGGYTF. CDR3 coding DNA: TGTGCCAGCAGCTTGGATGTTTCGGGTGGCTACACCTTC.

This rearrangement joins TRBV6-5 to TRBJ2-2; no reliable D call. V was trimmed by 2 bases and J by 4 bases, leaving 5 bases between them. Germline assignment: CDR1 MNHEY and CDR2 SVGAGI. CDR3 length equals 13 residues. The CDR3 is CASSYSVTGELFF. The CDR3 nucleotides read TGTGCCAGCAGTTACAGCGTCACCGGGGAGCTGTTTTTT.

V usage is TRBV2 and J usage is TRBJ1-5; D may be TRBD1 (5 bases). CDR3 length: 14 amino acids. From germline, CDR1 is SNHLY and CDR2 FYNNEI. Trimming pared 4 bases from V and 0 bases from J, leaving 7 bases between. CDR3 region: CASSGTNSNQPQHF. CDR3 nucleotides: TGTGCCAGCAGTGGGACAAATAGCAATCAGCCCCAGCATTTT. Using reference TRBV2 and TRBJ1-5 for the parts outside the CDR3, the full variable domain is EPEVTQTPSHQVTQMGQEVILRCVPISNHLYFYWYRQILGQKVEFLVSFYNNEISEKSEIFDDQFSVERPDGSNFTLKIRSTKLEDSAMYFCASSGTNSNQPQHFGDGTRLSIL.

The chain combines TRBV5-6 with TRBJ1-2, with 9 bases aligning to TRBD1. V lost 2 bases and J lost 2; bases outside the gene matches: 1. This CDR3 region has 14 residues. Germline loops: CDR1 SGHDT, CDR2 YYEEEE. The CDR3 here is CASSLQGANYGYTF. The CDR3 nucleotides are TGTGCCAGCAGCTTACAGGGGGCGAACTATGGCTACACCTTC.

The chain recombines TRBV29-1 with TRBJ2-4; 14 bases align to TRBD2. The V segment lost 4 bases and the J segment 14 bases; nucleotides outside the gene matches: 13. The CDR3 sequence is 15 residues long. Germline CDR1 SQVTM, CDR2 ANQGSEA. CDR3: CSVANMGLAGEVKYF. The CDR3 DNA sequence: TGCAGCGTTGCCAACATGGGACTAGCGGGGGAGGTGAAGTACTTC.

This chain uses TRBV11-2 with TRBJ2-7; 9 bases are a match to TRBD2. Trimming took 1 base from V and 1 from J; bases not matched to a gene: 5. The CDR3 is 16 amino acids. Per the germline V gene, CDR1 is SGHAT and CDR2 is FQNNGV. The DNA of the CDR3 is TGTGCCAGCAGCTTAGTCGGGACTAGCCGATCCTACGAGCAGTACTTC. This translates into CASSLVGTSRSYEQYF.

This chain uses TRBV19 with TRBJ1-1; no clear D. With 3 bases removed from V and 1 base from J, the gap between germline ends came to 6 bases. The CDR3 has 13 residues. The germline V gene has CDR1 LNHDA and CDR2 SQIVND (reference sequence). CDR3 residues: CASSMRGNTEAFF. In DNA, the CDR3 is TGTGCCAGTAGTATGAGAGGGAACACTGAAGCTTTCTTT.

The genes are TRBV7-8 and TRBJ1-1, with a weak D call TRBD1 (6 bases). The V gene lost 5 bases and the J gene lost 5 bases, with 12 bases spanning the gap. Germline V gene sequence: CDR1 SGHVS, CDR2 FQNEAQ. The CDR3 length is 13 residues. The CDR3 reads CASSPTGRTEAFF. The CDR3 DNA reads TGTGCCAGCAGCCCCACAGGGCGGACTGAAGCTTTCTTT.

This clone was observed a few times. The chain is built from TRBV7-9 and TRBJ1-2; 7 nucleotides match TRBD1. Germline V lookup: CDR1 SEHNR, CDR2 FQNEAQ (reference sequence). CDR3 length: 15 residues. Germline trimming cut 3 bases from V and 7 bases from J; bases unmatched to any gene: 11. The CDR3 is CASSFGQEPRGGYTF. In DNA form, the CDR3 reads TGTGCCAGCAGCTTTGGACAGGAACCAAGGGGTGGCTACACCTTC.

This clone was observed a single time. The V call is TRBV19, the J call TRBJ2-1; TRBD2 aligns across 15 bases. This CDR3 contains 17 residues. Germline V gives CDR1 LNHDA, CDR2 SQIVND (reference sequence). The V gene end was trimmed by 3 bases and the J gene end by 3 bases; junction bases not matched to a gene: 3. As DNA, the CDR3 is TGTGCCAGTAGTATTGGGACTAGCGGGGGGATCTACAATGAGCAGTTCTTC. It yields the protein CASSIGTSGGIYNEQFF.

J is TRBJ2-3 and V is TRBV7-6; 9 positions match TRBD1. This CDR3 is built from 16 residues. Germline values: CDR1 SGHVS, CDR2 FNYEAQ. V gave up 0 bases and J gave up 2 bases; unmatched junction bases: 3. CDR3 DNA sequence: TGTGCCAGCAGCTTAGCGGGACAGGGAAACACAGATACGCAGTATTTT. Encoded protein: CASSLAGQGNTDTQYF.

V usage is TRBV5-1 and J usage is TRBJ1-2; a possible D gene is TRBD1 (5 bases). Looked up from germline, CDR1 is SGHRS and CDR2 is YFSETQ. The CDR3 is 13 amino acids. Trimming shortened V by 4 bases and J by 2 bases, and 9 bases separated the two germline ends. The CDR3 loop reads CASSMDINYGYTF. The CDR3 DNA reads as TGCGCCAGCAGCATGGACATAAACTATGGCTACACCTTC.

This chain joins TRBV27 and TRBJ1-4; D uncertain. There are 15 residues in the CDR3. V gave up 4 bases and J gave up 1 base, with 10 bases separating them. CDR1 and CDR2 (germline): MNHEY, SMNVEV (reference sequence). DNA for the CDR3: TGTGCCAGCAGTTCCTTTCGCGGAACTAATGAAAAACTGTTTTTT. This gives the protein CASSSFRGTNEKLFF.

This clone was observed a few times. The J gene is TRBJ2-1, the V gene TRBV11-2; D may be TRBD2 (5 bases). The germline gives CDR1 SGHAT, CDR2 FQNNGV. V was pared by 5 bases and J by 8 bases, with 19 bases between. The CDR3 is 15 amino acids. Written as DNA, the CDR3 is TGTGCCAGCAGCACCCCTAGAGGGCTTGGGGATGAGCAGTTCTTC. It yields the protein CASSTPRGLGDEQFF.

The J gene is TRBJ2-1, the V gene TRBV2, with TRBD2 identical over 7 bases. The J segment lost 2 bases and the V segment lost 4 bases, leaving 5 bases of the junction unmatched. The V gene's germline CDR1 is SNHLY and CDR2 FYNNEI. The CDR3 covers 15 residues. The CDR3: CASSVSGAAYNEQFF. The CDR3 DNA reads TGTGCCAGCAGTGTGAGCGGGGCCGCCTACAATGAGCAGTTCTTC.

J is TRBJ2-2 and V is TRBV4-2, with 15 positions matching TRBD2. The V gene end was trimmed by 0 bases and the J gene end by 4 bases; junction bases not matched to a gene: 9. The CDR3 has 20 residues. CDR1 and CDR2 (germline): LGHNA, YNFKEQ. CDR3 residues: CASSQEQAGLAGGSTGELFF. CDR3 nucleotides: TGTGCCAGCAGCCAAGAACAAGCGGGACTAGCGGGGGGAAGCACCGGGGAGCTGTTTTTT.

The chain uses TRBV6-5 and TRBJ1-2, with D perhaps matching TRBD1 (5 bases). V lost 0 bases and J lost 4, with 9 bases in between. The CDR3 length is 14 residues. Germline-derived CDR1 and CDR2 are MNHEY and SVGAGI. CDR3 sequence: CASSYSEGLYGYTF. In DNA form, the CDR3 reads TGTGCCAGCAGTTACTCGGAGGGGCTCTATGGCTACACCTTC.

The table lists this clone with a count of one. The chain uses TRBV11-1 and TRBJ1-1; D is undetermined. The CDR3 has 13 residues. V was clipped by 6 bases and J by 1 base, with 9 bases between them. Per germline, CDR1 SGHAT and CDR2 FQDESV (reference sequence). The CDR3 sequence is CASRLSGNTEAFF. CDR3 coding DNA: TGTGCCAGCAGGCTCTCGGGGAACACTGAAGCTTTCTTT.

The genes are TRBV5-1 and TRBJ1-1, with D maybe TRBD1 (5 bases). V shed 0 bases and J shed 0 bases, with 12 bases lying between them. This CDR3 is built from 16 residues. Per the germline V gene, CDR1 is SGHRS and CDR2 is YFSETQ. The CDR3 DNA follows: TGCGCCAGCAGCTTGGCCGGGCAGGGAATGAACACTGAAGCTTTCTTT. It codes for CASSLAGQGMNTEAFF.

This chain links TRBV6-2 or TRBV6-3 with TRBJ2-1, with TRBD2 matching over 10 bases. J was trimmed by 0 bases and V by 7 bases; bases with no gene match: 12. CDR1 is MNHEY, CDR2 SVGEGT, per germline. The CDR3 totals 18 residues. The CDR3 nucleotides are TGTGCCAGCACCCCACCGGGACTAGCGCTGAGCTCCTACAATGAGCAGTTCTTC. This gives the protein CASTPPGLALSSYNEQFF.